This paragraph covers one T cell receptor (beta chain) sequence. This specimen belongs to a study of blood T cell repertoires in COVID-19. For the study at large: COVID-19 samples from acute and convalescent phases originated in the United States, Italy and Spain.

Clones were sequenced by immunoSEQ multiplex PCR, and TCRdb holds only the in-frame ones, with some missing. The data contain under 250,000 clones, about 84% of them singletons. The age range of participants was about 18 to 95 years, with residence in about two dozen US areas. Cohort placement rested on clinical history that participants reported themselves. The receptor was isolated from a man younger than 45 with acute COVID-19. What was sequenced was PBMCs or T cells enriched from blood (not recorded which).

CDR3 in amino acids: CASSQLHMDSDTIYF. The CDR3 DNA is TGTGCCAGCAGCCAGCTACACATGGACTCGGACACCATATATTTT. The rearrangement links TRBV3-1 (or the pseudogene TRBV3-2) to TRBJ1-3; D is uncertain. The CDR3 consists of 15 residues. The germline V gene encodes CDR1 LGHDT and CDR2 YNNKEL (reference sequence). Trimming removed 3 bases at V and 8 bases at J, with 17 bases between.